The 26 T cell receptor beta chains below all came from one sample that was sequenced in a study of monozygotic twins with inflammatory bowel disease. Following a re-call of the 5' RACE reads, TCRdb has one entry per CDR3 protein and lacks DNA. Recorded for this sample: some 200,000 distinct CDR3 sequences. Sequences were obtained from blood. The origin of the receptors is a human donor with ulcerative colitis or Crohn's disease, or a healthy co-twin of an affected twin (not recorded which).

The chain uses TRBV15 and TRBJ2-5; absent DNA, TCRdb's TRBD1 call cannot be checked. The CDR3 is made up of 14 amino acids. Germline CDR1 is LNHNV and CDR2 is YYDKDF (reference sequence). CDR3 protein: CATSRDRGQETQYF.

The V and J genes are TRBV7-2 and TRBJ2-3; TCRdb picks TRBD1, but there is no DNA to check that call. The CDR3 sequence is 15 residues long. Looked up from germline, CDR1 is SGHTA and CDR2 is FQGNSA. The CDR3: CANSPRDSRTDTQYF. Using reference TRBV7-2 and TRBJ2-3 for the parts outside the CDR3, the full variable domain is GAGVSQSPSNKVTEKGKDVELRCDPISGHTALYWYRQSLGQGLEFLIYFQGNSAPDKSGLPSDRFSAERTGGSVSTLTIQRTQQEDSAVYLCANSPRDSRTDTQYFGPGTRLTVL.

This chain uses TRBV7-9 with TRBJ2-7; lacking DNA, the TRBD1 call made by TCRdb goes unchecked. Germline V CDR1 and CDR2: SEHNR, FQNEAQ (reference sequence). The CDR3 is 16 residues long. The CDR3 protein is CASSHTEQGGGDEQYF.

The chain couples TRBV9 to TRBJ2-1; TCRdb names TRBD2, which stays unverified in the absence of DNA. CDR1 SGDLS and CDR2 YYNGEE come from the germline V gene. This CDR3 region has 17 residues. CDR3 sequence: CASSFDRGSGYINEQFF. Combining the CDR3 with reference TRBV9 and TRBJ2-1 gives the whole variable domain DSGVTQTPKHLITATGQRVTLRCSPRSGDLSVYWYQQSLDQGLQFLIQYYNGEERAKGNILERFSAQQFPDLHSELNLSSLELGDSALYFCASSFDRGSGYINEQFFGPGTRLTVL.

The chain combines TRBV5-1 with TRBJ2-1; TCRdb outputs TRBD2, but without DNA this stays unchecked. The germline gives CDR1 SGHRS, CDR2 YFSETQ. The CDR3 is made up of 16 amino acids. The CDR3 is CASSSRVAGSYNEQFF.

This sequence joins TRBV7-9 and TRBJ1-1; absent DNA, TCRdb's TRBD1 call cannot be checked. CDR3 size: 13 residues. Germline values: CDR1 SEHNR, CDR2 FQNEAQ (reference sequence). CDR3 protein: CASSSQGNTEAFF. Combining the CDR3 with reference TRBV7-9 and TRBJ1-1 gives the whole variable domain DTGVSQNPRHKITKRGQNVTFRCDPISEHNRLYWYRQTLGQGPEFLTYFQNEAQLEKSRLLSDRFSAERPKGSFSTLEIQRTEQGDSAMYLCASSSQGNTEAFFGQGTRLTVV.

The rearrangement joins TRBV12-3 or TRBV12-4 to TRBJ1-1; TCRdb gives TRBD1 as the D gene, but with no DNA this cannot be confirmed. CDR3 length: 14 amino acids. The CDR3 sequence: CASSLRGGSSEAFF.

CDR3: CASKASMNTEAFF. J is TRBJ1-1 and V is TRBV7-6. The CDR3 spans 13 residues. CDR1 is SGHVS and CDR2 is FNYEAQ in the germline V gene.

The V and J genes are TRBV7-9 and TRBJ1-1. Germline V gives CDR1 SEHNR, CDR2 FQNEAQ (reference sequence). The CDR3 spans 16 residues. The CDR3 spells CASSLPGDLPRAEAFF. The entire variable domain, with the rest obtained from reference TRBV7-9 and TRBJ1-1, is as follows: DTGVSQNPRHKITKRGQNVTFRCDPISEHNRLYWYRQTLGQGPEFLTYFQNEAQLEKSRLLSDRFSAERPKGSFSTLEIQRTEQGDSAMYLCASSLPGDLPRAEAFFGQGTRLTVV.

The rearrangement links TRBV5-1 to TRBJ1-2; checking the TCRdb D call of TRBD1 is not possible without DNA. The CDR3 runs to 15 residues. In germline, CDR1 is SGHRS, CDR2 YFSETQ. This CDR3 is CASSLGDGGGYGYTF.

V gene TRBV5-1 combines with J gene TRBJ2-4; TCRdb's D call, TRBD1, is unchecked because there is no DNA. Germline loops: CDR1 SGHRS, CDR2 YFSETQ. This CDR3 comprises 15 residues. CDR3 amino acids: CASSATEDTKNIQYF.

The chain couples TRBV7-9 to TRBJ2-5. Looked up from germline, CDR1 is SEHNR and CDR2 is FQNEAQ (reference sequence). This CDR3 is built from 12 residues. CDR3 protein: CGSSGREETQYF.

The chain couples TRBV15 to TRBJ2-3; TCRdb's D call of TRBD1 is untestable without DNA. The CDR3 loop spans 15 amino acids. Germline loops: CDR1 LNHNV, CDR2 YYDKDF (reference sequence). The CDR3: CATSRGQGRPDTQYF.

The CDR3 sequence is CASSEWGKSYNEQFF. This rearrangement joins TRBV25-1 to TRBJ2-1; TCRdb's D call of TRBD1 is untestable without DNA. The CDR3 sequence is 15 residues long. CDR1 is MGHDK, CDR2 SYGVNS, per germline.

This chain connects TRBV5-1 to TRBJ1-4; the TCRdb D gene call, TRBD1, has no DNA to confirm it. CDR1 is SGHRS, CDR2 YFSETQ, per germline. The CDR3 length is 16 residues. The CDR3 sequence: CASSRRGEIGDEKLFF.

The chain has TRBV5-1 and TRBJ2-1; TCRdb's assignment of TRBD2 cannot be checked, as there is no DNA. Germline lookup yields CDR1 SGHRS and CDR2 YFSETQ. The length of the CDR3 is 15 residues. This CDR3 reads CASSFSDYSYNEQFF.

The chain is built from TRBV20-1 and TRBJ2-2; TCRdb's D call of TRBD2 is untestable without DNA. CDR1 and CDR2 from the germline V gene are DFQATT and SNEGSKA (reference sequence). This CDR3 is 16 amino acids long. Here the CDR3 reads CSARDRTGGNTGELFF.

The V gene is TRBV7-9, the J gene TRBJ2-2. CDR1 SEHNR and CDR2 FQNEAQ come from the germline V gene (reference sequence). The CDR3 contains 14 residues. CDR3: CASSLIIGTGELFF.

V is TRBV5-5 and J is TRBJ1-3; TCRdb designates TRBD1, a call that cannot be tested without DNA. This CDR3 region has 17 residues. Per germline, CDR1 SGHKS and CDR2 YYEKEE (reference sequence). The CDR3 region is CASSLKQDSLSGNTIYF.

The chain has TRBV6-2 or TRBV6-3 and TRBJ2-7; without DNA, the TCRdb call of TRBD1 cannot be checked. Germline lookup yields CDR1 MNHEY and CDR2 SVGEGT. The CDR3 runs 15 residues. Here the CDR3 reads CASSLRDRTYYEQYF.

J is TRBJ2-2 and V is TRBV7-2; without DNA, the TCRdb call of TRBD1 cannot be checked. CDR3 size: 16 residues. Germline CDR1 SGHTA, CDR2 FQGNSA. The CDR3 here is CASSMLQGTITGELFF.

V is TRBV7-3 and J is TRBJ2-1. CDR3 size: 15 residues. Germline V CDR1 and CDR2: SGHTA, FQGTGA. CDR3: CASSFTRDSYNEQFF.

The gene calls are TRBV20-1 and TRBJ2-5; as DNA is missing, the TRBD1 call by TCRdb cannot be tested. Per germline, CDR1 DFQATT and CDR2 SNEGSKA (reference sequence). The CDR3 has 16 amino acids. The CDR3 loop is CSARPRTDYLQETQYF.

The rearrangement links TRBV19 to TRBJ1-3; TCRdb returns TRBD1, unconfirmable since there is no DNA. CDR3 size: 15 residues. In germline, CDR1 is LNHDA, CDR2 SQIVND (reference sequence). The CDR3 spells CASRPGSSAGNTIYF.

The chain employs TRBV20-1 and TRBJ1-6; TCRdb's D call of TRBD1 is untestable without DNA. Germline V gives CDR1 DFQATT, CDR2 SNEGSKA (reference sequence). The CDR3 sequence is 16 residues long. This CDR3 is CSARPGHLSYNSPLHF.

The CDR3 region is CASSEQGAPGDIQYF. This chain connects TRBV12-3 or TRBV12-4 to TRBJ2-4; lacking DNA, the TRBD1 call made by TCRdb goes unchecked. The length of the CDR3 is 15 residues.